One and the same sample provided the 9 T cell receptor beta chains below, sequenced in a study of long-term antiretroviral therapy in people with HIV. Researchers report immunoSEQ v3.0 was run at survey level. Sequencing used immunoSEQ multiplex PCR; TCRdb keeps in-frame clones, though not all of them. The top ten clones hold 17% of a sample with 9,500 to 15,000 clones, 83% of them seen once. The material sequenced was unsorted PBMCs, taken 3.4 years after starting antiretroviral therapy. Receptors originate from a man aged 40-50 years with HIV.

The rearrangement links TRBV7-9 to TRBJ1-1, with TRBD1 identical over 7 bases. The germline V gene has CDR1 SEHNR and CDR2 FQNEAQ (reference sequence). V lost 6 bases to trimming and J lost 5 bases; unmatched junction nucleotides: 12. CDR3 length equals 15 residues. CDR3 loop: CASRDMTGSRTEAFF. The CDR3 nucleotides read TGTGCCAGCAGGGACATGACAGGGAGTAGGACTGAAGCTTTCTTT.

V gene TRBV5-4 combines with J gene TRBJ2-7; D possibly matches TRBD1 or TRBD2 (5 bases each). With 3 bases removed from V and 6 bases from J, the gap between germline ends came to 13 bases. Germline lookup yields CDR1 SGHNT and CDR2 YYREEE (reference sequence). This CDR3 comprises 13 residues. CDR3 protein: CASSSRDPIEQYF. The CDR3 nucleotides are TGTGCCAGCAGCTCCCGGGACCCCATCGAGCAGTACTTC.

The rearrangement joins TRBV19 to TRBJ2-3; tentative D call: TRBD1 (6 bases). The CDR3 has 17 amino acids. V lost 4 bases to trimming and J lost 0 bases, with 17 bases between them. Per the germline V gene, CDR1 is LNHDA and CDR2 is SQIVND (reference sequence). CDR3 coding DNA: TGTGCCAGTAGTAGTAGACGACAGGCAACTAGCACAGATACGCAGTATTTT. Amino acids: CASSSRRQATSTDTQYF.

The rearrangement joins TRBV6-1 to TRBJ1-1, with a possible D match to TRBD1 (5 bases). Germline values: CDR1 MNHNS, CDR2 SASEGT. CDR3 size: 14 residues. Trimming pared 7 bases from V and 1 base from J, leaving 13 bases between. CDR3 DNA: TGTGCCAGCACCGTACTGACAGAGAACACTGAAGCTTTCTTT. This gives the protein CASTVLTENTEAFF.

Relative to its sample, this clone is medium-sized. V and J are TRBV7-8 and TRBJ2-2; 7 bases map to TRBD2. The CDR3 has 16 residues. Germline V lookup: CDR1 SGHVS, CDR2 FQNEAQ. The ends lost 1 base at V and 7 bases at J; junction bases unmatched: 9. This CDR3 is CASSLGVERGGGELFF. CDR3 sequence (DNA): TGTGCCAGCAGCTTAGGGGTTGAGCGGGGTGGCGGGGAGCTGTTTTTT.

This chain links TRBV7-9 with TRBJ2-1, with a weak D call TRBD1 (6 bases). Germline-derived CDR1 and CDR2 are SEHNR and FQNEAQ (reference sequence). Trimming shortened V by 5 bases and J by 9 bases, and 20 bases separated the two germline ends. This CDR3 spans 15 amino acids. The CDR3 coding sequence is TGTGCCAGCAGCGACGCCGGGACATTCTCTGTTGAGCAGTTCTTC. It encodes CASSDAGTFSVEQFF.

This sequence joins TRBV27 and TRBJ1-1; a weak D match, TRBD1 (5 bases). The CDR3 extends over 11 amino acids. CDR1 is MNHEY and CDR2 is SMNVEV in the germline V gene (reference sequence). The ends were cut back, 2 bases at V and 12 bases at J, with 10 bases in the middle. CDR3 nucleotide sequence: TGTGCCAGCAGTTTAGGGGCCTTGACTTTCTTT. This sequence encodes CASSLGALTFF.

The chain carries TRBV9 and TRBJ2-3; D not certain. Trimming stripped 3 bases from V and 10 bases from J, with 6 bases between. Germline V CDR1 and CDR2: SGDLS, YYNGEE. The CDR3 is 10 amino acids. CDR3 nucleotides: TGTGCCAGCAGCGGTGGTTCGCAGTATTTT. Its protein is CASSGGSQYF.

The V and J genes are TRBV27 and TRBJ2-7; TRBD2 is a possible D gene (7 bases). The CDR3 covers 15 residues. The V gene's germline CDR1 is MNHEY and CDR2 SMNVEV (reference sequence). V was trimmed by 7 bases and J by 6 bases, leaving 22 bases between them. Written as DNA, the CDR3 is TGTGCCAGCACCGTGAGGGGGGGTGGGTGGAGCGAGCAGTACTTC. This translates into CASTVRGGGWSEQYF.